This TCR beta chain was profiled in a study of OX40 agonist ivuxolimab in advanced cancers. The protocol was immunoSEQ multiplex PCR, while the TCRdb copy is restricted to in-frame clones and leaves out a portion. The sample consists of about 37,000 clones, approximately 82% of them appearing once. Germline CDR1 reads MNHEY; CDR2 reads SMNVEV (reference sequence). V trimming: 7 bases; J trimming: 1 base; junction bases outside the gene matches: 12. The CDR3 totals 18 residues. A few counts support this clone. This sequence was found in an adult with an advanced solid tumor such as melanoma, head and neck, liver or kidney cancer. The sample was CD4+ or CD8+ T cells sorted from blood, taken in a trial of the OX40 agonist ivuxolimab. V usage is TRBV27 and J usage is TRBJ2-3; 12 positions match TRBD2. For the CDR3, the DNA is TGTGCCAGCACCCCCCTAGCGGGAGGGTTGGTACGCACAGATACGCAGTATTTT. Protein sequence: CASTPLAGGLVRTDTQYF.